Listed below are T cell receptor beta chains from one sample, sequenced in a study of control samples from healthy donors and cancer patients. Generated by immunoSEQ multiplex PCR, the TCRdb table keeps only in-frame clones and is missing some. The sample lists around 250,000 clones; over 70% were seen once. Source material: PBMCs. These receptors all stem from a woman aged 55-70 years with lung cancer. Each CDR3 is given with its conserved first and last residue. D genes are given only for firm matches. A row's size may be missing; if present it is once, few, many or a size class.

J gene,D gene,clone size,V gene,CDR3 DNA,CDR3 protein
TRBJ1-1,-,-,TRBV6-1,TGTGCCAGCAGTGACCAGACAGGCTACACTGAAGCTTTCTTT,CASSDQTGYTEAFF
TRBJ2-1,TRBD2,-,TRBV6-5,TGTGCCAGCAGTAGCGGGGGGAGCTCCTACAATGAGCAGTTCTTC,CASSSGGSSYNEQFF
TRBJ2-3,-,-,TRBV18,TGTGCCAGCTCACCGGGACCCCCAGATACGCAGTATTTT,CASSPGPPDTQYF
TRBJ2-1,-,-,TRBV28,TGTGCCAGCATGAGGCGCGTAGGTGGTGAGCAGTTCTTC,CASMRRVGGEQFF
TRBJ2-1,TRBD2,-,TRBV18,TGTGCCAGCTCACCACCGAGCGGGAGGATTCTGAATGAGCAGTTCTTC,CASSPPSGRILNEQFF
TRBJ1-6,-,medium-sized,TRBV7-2,TGTGCCAGCAGCCGTCTCCGCCTCCCAAATTCACCCCTCCACTTT,CASSRLRLPNSPLHF
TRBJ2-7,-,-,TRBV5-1,TGCGCCAGCAGCTTGGGGGGTTCGAGCTCCTACGAGCAGTACTTC,CASSLGGSSSYEQYF
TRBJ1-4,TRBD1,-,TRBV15,TGTGCCACCAGCAGATTAACAGGGGAAAATGAAAAACTGTTTTTT,CATSRLTGENEKLFF
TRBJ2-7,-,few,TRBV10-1,TGCGCCAGCAGTGATCCAGGGACCTACGAGCAGTACTTC,CASSDPGTYEQYF
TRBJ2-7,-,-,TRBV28,TGTGCCAGCATAGGACACATGAGATCCTACGAGCAGTACTTC,CASIGHMRSYEQYF